The rows below give T cell receptor beta chains drawn from one sample of a study of OX40 agonist ivuxolimab in advanced cancers. Using immunoSEQ multiplex PCR, the repertoire was profiled, and TCRdb retains in-frame clones only, with some absent. Of under 90,000 clones in the sample, approximately 85% were seen once. The material sequenced was CD4+ or CD8+ T cells sorted from blood, taken in a trial of the OX40 agonist ivuxolimab. All receptors come from an adult with an advanced solid tumor such as melanoma, head and neck, liver or kidney cancer. CDR3s include the opening cysteine and the closing phenylalanine or tryptophan. A D gene is named only where the DNA matches it firmly. Expanded clones are given a class, and other clones once, few, many or no size at all.

J	D	length	V	size	DNA	CDR3
TRBJ1-4	-	15	TRBV28	-	TGTGCCAGCAGTTTATTAGGACAGTCTAATGAAAAACTGTTTTTT	CASSLLGQSNEKLFF
TRBJ1-2	-	12	TRBV28	-	TGTGCCAGCGCCGCTGGGGGGAGGGGCTACACCTTC	CASAAGGRGYTF
TRBJ1-1	-	18	TRBV19	-	TGTGCCAGTAGTATACTTTTAAAGGACAGCACTTTGAACACTGAAGCTTTCTTT	CASSILLKDSTLNTEAFF
TRBJ1-5	-	12	TRBV25-1	few	TGTGCCAGCAGTGAATCAGATCAGCCCCAGCATTTT	CASSESDQPQHF
TRBJ1-5	TRBD1	16	TRBV19	-	TGTGCCAGTAGTGACGGTCGAGGGACAGGCAATCAGCCCCAGCATTTT	CASSDGRGTGNQPQHF
TRBJ2-2	-	14	TRBV5-1	-	TGCGCCAGCACCCTGGGGCTGGGGGCCGGGGAGCTGTTTTTT	CASTLGLGAGELFF
TRBJ2-1	TRBD1	15	TRBV14	-	TGTGCCAGCAGCAGACCGGGACAGGGATACAATGAGCAGTTCTTC	CASSRPGQGYNEQFF
TRBJ2-5	-	15	TRBV14	-	TGTGCCAGCAGCCAGGGTGACAGGTATCGAGAGACCCAGTACTTC	CASSQGDRYRETQYF
TRBJ2-3	TRBD2	15	TRBV5-1	-	TGCGCCAGCAGCTTGGCTAGCGGTACCACAGATACGCAGTATTTT	CASSLASGTTDTQYF
TRBJ2-7	TRBD2	17	TRBV19	-	TGTGCCAGTAGGACGGTCGTAGGACTAGCCACTGAGGGCGAGCAGTACTTC	CASRTVVGLATEGEQYF
TRBJ2-3	TRBD2	15	TRBV5-4	once	TGTGCCAGCAGCTTGGCGAGCGGGAGAACAGATACGCAGTATTTT	CASSLASGRTDTQYF
TRBJ2-7	-	14	TRBV6-6	-	TGTGCCAGCAGTTACTACGGGGGGCCCTACGAGCAGTACTTC	CASSYYGGPYEQYF
TRBJ1-1	-	13	TRBV7-9	-	TGTGCCAGCAGCTTAGAGGGGGGCACTGAAGCTTTCTTT	CASSLEGGTEAFF
TRBJ1-2	TRBD1	15	TRBV5-1	-	TGCGCCAGCAGCTTGGATGGACAGGCCGTCTATGGCTACACCTTC	CASSLDGQAVYGYTF
TRBJ1-1	-	14	TRBV5-1	-	TGCGCCAGCAGCTTGCCCGGACAGAACACTGAAGCTTTCTTT	CASSLPGQNTEAFF
TRBJ2-7	TRBD2	17	TRBV7-3	-	TGTGCCAGCAGCCTCAACGGTGGAGCGGGAACGACCTACGAGCAGTACTTC	CASSLNGGAGTTYEQYF
TRBJ2-3	TRBD2	15	TRBV5-1	-	TGCGCCAGCATACCCCAAGCGGGAGTAGCAAATACGCAGTATTTT	CASIPQAGVANTQYF
TRBJ2-3	TRBD1	13	TRBV11-3	-	TGTGCCAGCAGCTTGTTTCAGGGGGCGTCGCAGTATTTT	CASSLFQGASQYF
TRBJ1-1	-	11	TRBV29-1	-	TGCAGCGTTGCTGAGAACACTGAAGCTTTCTTT	CSVAENTEAFF
TRBJ1-1	TRBD1	14	TRBV27	once	TGTGCCAGCAGCAACCAGGGGGCAAACACTGAAGCTTTCTTT	CASSNQGANTEAFF
TRBJ2-7	-	11	TRBV6-6	-	TGTGCCAGCGCCGGGCCAGGGGAGCAGTACTTC	CASAGPGEQYF
TRBJ1-5	-	15	TRBV7-8	-	TGTGCCAGCAGTTACTCGGGACAATACCTTCAGCCCCAGCATTTT	CASSYSGQYLQPQHF
TRBJ1-1	-	11	TRBV11-2	-	TGTGCCAGCAGCTTAAACACTGAAGCTTTCTTT	CASSLNTEAFF
TRBJ2-2	-	15	TRBV5-1	-	TGCGCCAGCAGCTCAGCCAATTCGAACACCGGGGAGCTGTTTTTT	CASSSANSNTGELFF
TRBJ2-7	-	11	TRBV7-8	-	TGTGCCAGCAGCTTAGGGGAAGAGCAGTACTTC	CASSLGEEQYF
TRBJ2-5	TRBD2	16	TRBV10-2	-	TGCGCCAGCAGAGGACTAGCGGGAAGGGGTGCAGAGACCCAGTACTTC	CASRGLAGRGAETQYF
TRBJ2-2	-	20	TRBV5-4	-	TGTGCCAGCAGCGCAAAACCGGGATTGGGGACACTCATTGGGGCCGGGGAGCTGTTTTTT	CASSAKPGLGTLIGAGELFF
TRBJ1-5	-	16	TRBV10-1	few	TGCGCCAGCAGTGAGTCAGGAGTATATAGCAATCAGCCCCAGCATTTT	CASSESGVYSNQPQHF